A single sample gave rise to the 28 T cell receptor beta chains below, sequenced in a study of T-cell reconstitution after alpha-beta-depleted transplantation in children. The authors prepared the TCRbeta library with unique molecular identifiers. TCRdb recomputed calls from the PCR reads with MiXCR, one row per CDR3 protein. Here the sample spans 360,000 or so distinct CDR3 sequences, just over 20% being singletons. The sample was PBMCs from the stem cell graft donor, taken from the stem cell graft. These receptors all come from a human donor who donated a stem cell graft to a child with acute myeloid leukemia.

The genes are TRBV20-1 and TRBJ1-5; perhaps TRBD1 as D (6 bases). Looked up from germline, CDR1 is DFQATT and CDR2 is SNEGSKA (reference sequence). The CDR3 length is 13 residues. The V end was cut by 6 bases, the J end by 5 bases, with 14 bases between. DNA of the CDR3: TGCAGTGCCTCCTCGGAGGGGGATCAGCCCCAGCATTTT. This codes for CSASSEGDQPQHF.

This clonotype was counted many times. V gene TRBV12-3 or TRBV12-4 combines with J gene TRBJ2-1; 7 bases match TRBD1. J lost 7 bases, V lost 5 bases, and 11 bases had no gene match. CDR3 length: 15 amino acids. CDR3 residues: CASSATGTAYNEQFF. CDR3 DNA sequence: TGTGCCAGCAGTGCAACCGGGACAGCATATAATGAGCAGTTCTTC.

This clonotype was detected many times. The chain links TRBV20-1 to TRBJ2-7; tentatively, D is TRBD2 (6 bases). CDR3 length: 13 amino acids. The germline CDR1 and CDR2 sequences are DFQATT and SNEGSKA (reference sequence). V was shortened by 6 bases and J by 3 bases, with 15 bases between the two germline ends. The CDR3 bases are TGCAGTGCCTCTCTCGGGGGAGACTACGAGCAGTACTTC. Encoded protein: CSASLGGDYEQYF.

This clonotype was counted ten times or more. The gene calls are TRBV29-1 and TRBJ1-1; tentatively, D is TRBD1 (5 bases). V dropped 0 bases and J dropped 0 bases, with 14 bases sitting between them. CDR1 is SQVTM and CDR2 is ANQGSEA in the germline V gene. The CDR3 is made up of 16 amino acids. The CDR3 nucleotides are TGCAGCGTTGAAGATTGGGGCAGGACGCTGAACACTGAAGCTTTCTTT. It specifies CSVEDWGRTLNTEAFF.

J is TRBJ1-2 and V is TRBV27, with D maybe TRBD1 (5 bases). Germline V gene lookup returns CDR1 MNHEY and CDR2 SMNVEV (reference sequence). CDR3 length: 14 residues. Deletions cut 6 bases from V and 7 bases from J, with 18 bases between. CDR3 region: CASRSLKMRGGYTF. The CDR3 bases are TGTGCCAGCAGAAGTTTAAAGATGAGGGGTGGCTACACCTTC.

This clonotype was counted only a few times. The chain employs TRBV12-3 or TRBV12-4 and TRBJ2-5, with 7 bases identical to TRBD2. CDR3 length: 15 residues. Trimming cost V 5 bases and J 4 bases; bases outside gene matches: 10. CDR3 loop: CASSAVAGVRETQYF. The CDR3 region has the DNA TGTGCCAGCAGTGCCGTGGCGGGAGTCCGAGAGACCCAGTACTTC.

This clonotype has a count of ten or more. The rearrangement joins TRBV4-1 to TRBJ2-7; 8 nucleotides line up with TRBD1. V shed 4 bases and J 1 base; nucleotides not matched to a gene: 3. Germline lookup yields CDR1 MGHRA and CDR2 YSYEKL. The CDR3 is 14 amino acids. DNA of the CDR3: TGCGCCAGCAGCCGTGGGACAGGATCCTACGAGCAGTACTTC. Translation: CASSRGTGSYEQYF.

The genes are TRBV7-3 and TRBJ2-2; 8 bases are shared with TRBD2. Germline lookup yields CDR1 SGHTA and CDR2 FQGTGA. V lost 5 bases, J lost 5 bases, and 10 bases stayed unmatched. CDR3 length: 16 residues. In DNA, the CDR3 is TGTGCCAGCAGCGGCGGGAGGCTACAGAGTACCGGGGAGCTGTTTTTT. Residues: CASSGGRLQSTGELFF. Combining the CDR3 with reference TRBV7-3 and TRBJ2-2 gives the whole variable domain GAGVSQTPSNKVTEKGKYVELRCDPISGHTALYWYRQSLGQGPEFLIYFQGTGAADDSGLPNDRFFAVRPEGSVSTLKIQRTERGDSAVYLCASSGGRLQSTGELFFGEGSRLTVL.

The table lists this clonotype with many counts. The chain is built from TRBV20-1 and TRBJ1-5; D may be TRBD1 (6 bases). This CDR3 comprises 13 residues. With 5 bases removed from V and 7 bases from J, the gap between germline ends came to 15 bases. Germline CDR1 and CDR2: DFQATT and SNEGSKA (reference sequence). The CDR3 DNA sequence: TGCAGTGCTTTGCAGGGGCCGGGCCAGCCCCAGCATTTT. It is translated as CSALQGPGQPQHF.

This clonotype has more than one count but fewer than ten. J is TRBJ2-1 and V is TRBV4-1; D call uncertain. The V gene lost 3 bases and the J gene lost 10 bases, with 10 bases spanning the gap. The CDR3 sequence is 12 residues long. Germline CDR1 MGHRA, CDR2 YSYEKL. The CDR3 loop is CASSHFVREQFF. The CDR3 DNA reads as TGCGCCAGCAGCCATTTCGTCCGGGAGCAGTTCTTC.

This chain connects TRBV10-1 to TRBJ2-1, with TRBD2 identical over 12 bases. V lost 0 bases and J lost 7; bases outside the gene matches: 1. Germline lookup yields CDR1 WNHNN and CDR2 SYGVQD (reference sequence). The CDR3 extends over 15 amino acids. The CDR3 loop reads CASSESLAGGNEQFF. The DNA for the CDR3 is TGCGCCAGCAGTGAGTCGCTAGCGGGAGGGAATGAGCAGTTCTTC.

This sequence joins TRBV4-1 and TRBJ1-2; D perhaps matches TRBD1 (5 bases). V was clipped by 4 bases and J by 0 bases, with 12 bases between them. CDR3 length equals 15 residues. Germline V gene sequence: CDR1 MGHRA, CDR2 YSYEKL. CDR3 bases: TGCGCCAGCAGCCCCGTCGACAGTCCTAACTATGGCTACACCTTC. Protein: CASSPVDSPNYGYTF.

The chain employs TRBV7-2 and TRBJ2-7; the D gene is possibly TRBD2 (5 bases). The CDR3 consists of 15 residues. V lost 1 base and J 2 bases, leaving 12 bases between the germline ends. Germline lookup yields CDR1 SGHTA and CDR2 FQGNSA. Written as DNA, the CDR3 is TGTGCCAGCAGCTTAGTAAGCGGTGAGACCTACGAGCAGTACTTC. This encodes CASSLVSGETYEQYF. Filled out from reference TRBV7-2 and TRBJ2-7, the complete variable domain reads GAGVSQSPSNKVTEKGKDVELRCDPISGHTALYWYRQSLGQGLEFLIYFQGNSAPDKSGLPSDRFSAERTGGSVSTLTIQRTQQEDSAVYLCASSLVSGETYEQYFGPGTRLTVT.

In this sample, this clonotype turned up a few times. The rearrangement joins TRBV29-1 to TRBJ1-2, with D hard to call. Germline loops: CDR1 SQVTM, CDR2 ANQGSEA. The CDR3 covers 9 residues. V lost 6 bases and J 6 bases, leaving 5 bases between the germline ends. The CDR3 region has the DNA TGCAGCGTCCTGGATGGCTACACCTTC. Its protein product is CSVLDGYTF. The variable domain in full, with the rest retrieved from reference TRBV29-1 and TRBJ1-2, is SAVISQKPSRDICQRGTSLTIQCQVDSQVTMMFWYRQQPGQSLTLIATANQGSEATYESGFVIDKFPISRPNLTFSTLTVSNMSPEDSSIYLCSVLDGYTFGSGTRLTVV.

This clonotype showed up many times. The rearrangement uses TRBV4-3 and TRBJ2-7, with D unclear. Trimming removed 0 bases at V and 4 bases at J, with 13 bases between. CDR1 is LGHNA and CDR2 is YSLEER in the germline V gene. The CDR3 is made up of 15 amino acids. The CDR3 nucleotides are TGCGCCAGCAGCCAAGAAGTCAGTTACTCGTACGAGCAGTACTTC. Its protein product is CASSQEVSYSYEQYF.

This clonotype was observed many times. The J gene is TRBJ2-1, the V gene TRBV25-1; no firm D call. CDR3 length: 16 amino acids. V was trimmed by 3 bases and J by 8 bases, leaving 20 bases between them. Per the germline V gene, CDR1 is MGHDK and CDR2 is SYGVNS. CDR3: CASSDPRSETFDEQFF. CDR3 in DNA: TGTGCCAGCAGTGACCCCCGCAGCGAGACCTTCGATGAGCAGTTCTTC.

In this sample, this clonotype turned up many times. V and J are TRBV6-5 and TRBJ2-7, with 7 positions matching TRBD1. The V gene's germline CDR1 is MNHEY and CDR2 SVGAGI. The V segment lost 0 bases and the J segment 4 bases; nucleotides outside the gene matches: 9. The CDR3 is 16 amino acids. The CDR3 sequence: CASSYSNPGGSYEQYF. The CDR3 region has the DNA TGTGCCAGCAGTTACTCGAATCCAGGGGGATCTTACGAGCAGTACTTC.

This clonotype was counted between two and nine times. This chain joins TRBV6-5 and TRBJ1-1; TRBD1 might be the D (6 bases). V was cut by 7 bases and J by 1 base, with 7 bases left in between. CDR1 and CDR2 (germline): MNHEY, SVGAGI. The CDR3 has 12 amino acids. The CDR3 DNA reads TGTGCCAGCATGGACAGGAACACTGAAGCTTTCTTT. Translation: CASMDRNTEAFF.

This clonotype has a handful of counts. The V call is TRBV19, the J call TRBJ2-1; a weak D match, TRBD1 (5 bases). The CDR3 length is 19 residues. V shed 0 bases and J shed 5 bases, with 23 bases lying between them. Per germline, CDR1 LNHDA and CDR2 SQIVND (reference sequence). The CDR3 nucleotides read TGTGCCAGTAGTATAGATACGTTTGATTTGATTCCGGACAACAATGAGCAGTTCTTC. It codes for CASSIDTFDLIPDNNEQFF. Combining the CDR3 with reference TRBV19 and TRBJ2-1 gives the whole variable domain DGGITQSPKYLFRKEGQNVTLSCEQNLNHDAMYWYRQDPGQGLRLIYYSQIVNDFQKGDIAEGYSVSREKKESFPLTVTSAQKNPTAFYLCASSIDTFDLIPDNNEQFFGPGTRLTVL.

In its sample, this clonotype was seen many times. The chain couples TRBV6-1 to TRBJ2-1, with D perhaps given as TRBD1 or TRBD2 (5 bases each). This CDR3 is 13 amino acids long. Germline CDR1 is MNHNS and CDR2 is SASEGT. Trimming removed 6 bases at V and 7 bases at J, with 13 bases between. This CDR3 is CASRGFGGNEQFF. CDR3 DNA sequence: TGTGCCAGCAGGGGGTTTGGGGGAAATGAGCAGTTCTTC.

The V gene is TRBV12-3 or TRBV12-4, the J gene TRBJ1-4; D perhaps matches TRBD1 (5 bases). With 4 bases removed from V and 5 bases from J, the gap between germline ends came to 14 bases. CDR3 length equals 15 residues. CDR3 protein: CASSSSQGRNEKLFF. In nucleotides, the CDR3 is TGTGCCAGCAGTTCTTCCCAGGGCCGAAATGAAAAACTGTTTTTT.

At least ten counts were recorded for this clonotype. The chain carries TRBV29-1 and TRBJ1-1; D is possibly TRBD1 (5 bases). Germline lookup yields CDR1 SQVTM and CDR2 ANQGSEA. The length of the CDR3 is 10 residues. The CDR3 DNA is TGCAGTGCTGGGGGCACTGAAGCTTTCTTT. It codes for CSAGGTEAFF. The full variable domain, completed using reference TRBV29-1 and TRBJ1-1, is SAVISQKPSRDICQRGTSLTIQCQVDSQVTMMFWYRQQPGQSLTLIATANQGSEATYESGFVIDKFPISRPNLTFSTLTVSNMSPEDSSIYLCSAGGTEAFFGQGTRLTVV.

Written as DNA, the CDR3 is TGTGCCAGCAGTCCCCAGGGGCAAAGCTCCTACGAGCAGTACTTC. This sequence encodes CASSPQGQSSYEQYF. The rearrangement links TRBV12-3 or TRBV12-4 to TRBJ2-7; D perhaps matches TRBD1 (6 bases). CDR3 length equals 15 residues. Between the trimmed V and J ends, which lost 5 bases and 0 bases, there was a span of 14 bases.

The gene calls are TRBV7-2 and TRBJ2-7; tentatively, D is TRBD1 (5 bases). This CDR3 is 12 amino acids long. Germline V lookup: CDR1 SGHTA, CDR2 FQGNSA. Trimming left V 5 bases short and J 7 bases short, with 12 bases between. For the CDR3, the DNA is TGTGCCAGCAGCCTACAGGCCGGGGAGCAGTACTTC. Protein sequence: CASSLQAGEQYF.

This rearrangement joins TRBV6-1 to TRBJ2-1, with D possibly matching TRBD2 (5 bases). The CDR3 runs 17 residues. V was clipped by 8 bases and J by 1 base, with 21 bases between them. Germline V lookup: CDR1 MNHNS, CDR2 SASEGT. As DNA, the CDR3 is TGTGCCAGCGCCCTAGGGCTAGCCGATCCGTCCTACAATGAGCAGTTCTTC. Protein product: CASALGLADPSYNEQFF.

The J gene is TRBJ2-3, the V gene TRBV7-6; D not resolved. V shed 1 base and J shed 6 bases, with 11 bases lying between them. Germline V lookup: CDR1 SGHVS, CDR2 FNYEAQ. The CDR3 is 14 residues long. CDR3 amino acids: CASSLDASADTQYF. The CDR3 DNA sequence: TGTGCCAGCAGCTTAGATGCCAGCGCCGATACGCAGTATTTT.

This chain joins TRBV12-3 or TRBV12-4 and TRBJ1-3; D is unresolved. The V and J ends lost 5 bases and 2 bases respectively, with 10 bases between them. This CDR3 contains 14 residues. This chain's CDR3 is CASSPRGAGNTIYF. For the CDR3, the DNA is TGTGCCAGCAGTCCCCGGGGAGCTGGAAACACCATATATTTT.

This clonotype was counted between two and nine times. The gene calls are TRBV11-1 and TRBJ2-7, with TRBD2 identical over 11 bases. Trimming removed 4 bases from V and 4 bases from J; junction bases left unmatched: 15. The CDR3 runs 18 residues. Germline CDR1 SGHAT, CDR2 FQDESV (reference sequence). CDR3 sequence: CASSSVGTSGTRGYEQYF. The CDR3 nucleotides are TGTGCCAGCAGCTCCGTTGGGACTAGCGGAACGCGGGGTTACGAGCAGTACTTC. Complete variable domain (other parts from reference TRBV11-1 and TRBJ2-7): EAEVAQSPRYKITEKSQAVAFWCDPISGHATLYWYRQILGQGPELLVQFQDESVVDDSQLPKDRFSAERLKGVDSTLKIQPAELGDSAMYLCASSSVGTSGTRGYEQYFGPGTRLTVT.